The 28 T cell receptor beta chains in this list originate from one sample, sequenced in a study of T cells in Graves' hyperthyroidism and ophthalmopathy. Amplification of TCR beta CDR3 regions used RNA as the template. First-round RT-PCR targeting the TCR CDR3 was performed with the HTBI primer set. Each CDR3 protein gets one entry after TCRdb re-called the multiplex PCR reads with MiXCR. The sample consists of 550,000 to 600,000 distinct CDR3 sequences, around 46% of them appearing once. The sample comprised peripheral blood or thyroid tissue (not recorded which). The receptors derive from an adult woman with Graves' disease, either hyperthyroidism or ophthalmopathy (not recorded which).

This clonotype was seen at least ten times. The rearrangement links TRBV24-1 to TRBJ1-2; D is ambiguous. V gave up 3 bases and J gave up 3 bases, with 10 bases separating them. This CDR3 has 14 amino acids. CDR1 KGHDR and CDR2 SFDVKD come from the germline V gene. The CDR3 loop reads CATSDGHRHYGYTF. The CDR3 region has the DNA TGTGCCACCAGTGATGGTCACCGACACTATGGCTACACCTTC.

This clonotype appeared once. Because it lacks the conserved phenylalanine or tryptophan at the end, this CDR3 is likely a read error. The limits of the CDR3 on the DNA are not certain, so only TCRdb's listed CDR3 is given. The chain employs TRBV7-3 and TRBJ1-1. Germline-derived CDR1 and CDR2 are SGHTA and FQGTGA. The CDR3 comprises 9 residues, both ends counted. The CDR3 region is CASSFSGTS.

This clonotype was seen at least ten times. The V and J genes are TRBV15 and TRBJ2-7; the match to TRBD1 covers 7 bases. The CDR3 is 18 amino acids. The germline gives CDR1 LNHNV, CDR2 YYDKDF (reference sequence). J was trimmed by 4 bases and V by 0 bases; bases with no gene match: 15. As DNA, the CDR3 is TGTGCCACCAGCAGAGATCTCGAGGGGGCAGGTAAAGGATACGAGCAGTACTTC. Translating it yields CATSRDLEGAGKGYEQYF.

The count of this clonotype is one. This rearrangement joins TRBV7-3 to TRBJ2-6; tentative D call: TRBD1 (6 bases). CDR1 is SGHTA and CDR2 is FQGTGA in the germline V gene. The CDR3 is 19 residues long. V lost 4 bases and J 2 bases, leaving 21 bases between the germline ends. The CDR3 DNA sequence: TGTGCCAGCAGCTCAAATCCGGAACAGGGCTTGCCTGGGGCCAACGTCCTGACTTTC. This gives the protein CASSSNPEQGLPGANVLTF.

This clonotype was observed a handful of times. The chain uses TRBV7-9 and TRBJ2-5; D is possibly TRBD1 (7 bases). The germline gives CDR1 SEHNR, CDR2 FQNEAQ (reference sequence). The CDR3 extends over 14 amino acids. The V gene lost 5 bases and the J gene lost 7 bases, with 17 bases spanning the gap. The CDR3 loop is CASSQRGQGGTQYF. CDR3 DNA: TGTGCCAGCAGCCAACGCGGGCAGGGGGGGACCCAGTACTTC.

The V and J genes are TRBV20-1 and TRBJ1-2; 9 bases line up with TRBD1. The CDR3 is made up of 14 amino acids. The V and J ends lost 4 bases and 2 bases, in that order; junction bases with no gene match: 5. Germline values: CDR1 DFQATT, CDR2 SNEGSKA (reference sequence). CDR3 DNA: TGCAGTGCTACACAGGGGGCCTTAAACTATGGCTACACCTTC. It specifies CSATQGALNYGYTF.

Turning to this clonotype: This may be a read error: a much more frequent sequence differs by one nucleotide. The gene calls are TRBV6-1 and TRBJ2-7, with 7 bases aligning to TRBD1. V shed 7 bases, J shed 4 bases, and the junction held 10 bases outside the gene matches. This CDR3 contains 14 residues. Germline assignment: CDR1 MNHNS and CDR2 SASEGT. The CDR3 loop is CASKGAGRSYEQYF. DNA for the CDR3: TGTGCCAGCAAGGGGGCGGGTAGATCTTACGAGCAGTACTTC.

As concerns this clonotype: The CDR3 does not close with the conserved phenylalanine or tryptophan, likely indicating a read error. This chain uses TRBV7-9 with TRBJ2-7, with D perhaps matching TRBD1 (6 bases). The CDR3 has 13 residues. Per germline, CDR1 SEHNR and CDR2 FQNEAQ (reference sequence). V dropped 2 bases and J dropped 5 bases, with 10 bases sitting between them. The CDR3 nucleotides read TGTGCCAGCAGCTTACGACAGGACGACGAGCAGTACTAC. Its translation: CASSLRQDDEQYY.

This clonotype has a count of ten or more. V is TRBV7-3 and J is TRBJ2-7; 13 bases line up with TRBD2. CDR3 size: 17 residues. V dropped 0 bases and J dropped 6; count of bases not matched to a gene: 8. Germline loops: CDR1 SGHTA, CDR2 FQGTGA. CDR3 sequence (DNA): TGTGCCAGCAGCTTAACGGGAAGGACTAGCGGGAGATGCGAGCAGTACTTC. The encoded protein is CASSLTGRTSGRCEQYF.

The V gene is TRBV2, the J gene TRBJ1-5; TRBD1 aligns across 10 bases. The tail of the sequence fits TRBJ2-3 better, so the J call may be wrong. This CDR3 region has 14 residues. CDR1 and CDR2 from the germline V gene are SNHLY and FYNNEI. The CDR3: CAIAGQGIADTQYF. CDR3 in DNA: TGTGCCATTGCGGGACAGGGGATCGCAGATACGCAGTATTTT.

The gene calls are TRBV18 and TRBJ1-2; no firm D call. V was trimmed by 5 bases and J by 4 bases, leaving 14 bases between them. The CDR3 covers 14 residues. CDR1 is KGHSH, CDR2 LQKENI, per germline. CDR3 nucleotides: TGTGCCAGCTCAGGGTCTGAGGCGATCTATGGCTACACCTTC. This codes for CASSGSEAIYGYTF.

This clonotype was counted many times. This rearrangement joins TRBV5-1 to TRBJ1-5; a weak D match, TRBD1 (5 bases). Trimming pared 1 base from V and 0 bases from J, leaving 11 bases between. Germline CDR1 is SGHRS and CDR2 is YFSETQ. The CDR3 totals 16 residues. CDR3 nucleotide sequence: TGCGCCAGCAGCTTGAATGGGGGAATTAGCAATCAGCCCCAGCATTTT. This translates into CASSLNGGISNQPQHF.

The chain couples TRBV29-1 to TRBJ2-7; perhaps TRBD1 as D (5 bases). Germline loops: CDR1 SQVTM, CDR2 ANQGSEA. The CDR3 sequence is 15 residues long. Trimming cost V 1 base and J 1 base, with 14 bases left between them. The CDR3 here is CSVEARQGRSYEQYF. The CDR3 nucleotides are TGCAGCGTTGAAGCCCGGCAGGGCCGATCCTACGAGCAGTACTTC.

This chain uses TRBV7-8 with TRBJ1-2; no firm D call. The CDR3 is made up of 16 amino acids. The V end lost 1 base, the J end lost 4 bases, and 16 bases lay between the germline ends. Per the germline V gene, CDR1 is SGHVS and CDR2 is FQNEAQ. The CDR3 loop is CASSLGGRGGSYGYTF. The CDR3 nucleotides are TGTGCCAGCAGCTTAGGCGGGAGAGGAGGGAGCTATGGCTACACCTTC.

This clonotype occurred many times. V and J are TRBV10-3 and TRBJ2-7; D call uncertain. V gave up 4 bases and J gave up 3 bases, with 13 bases separating them. Germline CDR1 reads ENHRY; CDR2 reads SYGVKD. The CDR3 has 14 amino acids. The CDR3 loop is CAISATSSGYEQYF. For the CDR3, the DNA is TGTGCCATCAGTGCGACAAGTTCGGGCTACGAGCAGTACTTC.

This clonotype was detected only a few times. The J gene is TRBJ2-5, the V gene TRBV2; the D is unclear. V lost 7 bases and J 1 base, leaving 13 bases between the germline ends. The CDR3 totals 14 residues. Germline lookup yields CDR1 SNHLY and CDR2 FYNNEI. The CDR3 sequence is CASTMYSSQETQYF. For the CDR3, the DNA is TGTGCCAGCACCATGTATAGTTCCCAAGAGACCCAGTACTTC.

This clonotype appeared many times. The chain links TRBV12-3 or TRBV12-4 to TRBJ1-6; no definite D call. Trimming shortened V by 6 bases and J by 7 bases, and 13 bases separated the two germline ends. This CDR3 comprises 14 residues. The CDR3: CASSQLGENSPLHF. The CDR3 region has the DNA TGTGCCAGCAGCCAACTAGGTGAAAATTCACCCCTCCACTTT.

This clonotype was seen many times. The V and J genes are TRBV28 and TRBJ1-5; D is unresolved. Germline V gene sequence: CDR1 MDHEN, CDR2 SYDVKM. The V end lost 6 bases, the J end lost 0 bases, and 6 bases lay between the germline ends. The CDR3 is made up of 13 amino acids. The CDR3 reads CASRSYSNQPQHF. In nucleotides, the CDR3 is TGTGCCAGCAGGAGTTATAGCAATCAGCCCCAGCATTTT.

This clonotype was recorded at least ten times. The chain links TRBV7-9 to TRBJ2-7, with 9 bases lining up with TRBD1. V gave up 5 bases and J gave up 5 bases; unmatched junction bases: 13. This CDR3 has 16 residues. Germline CDR1 and CDR2: SEHNR and FQNEAQ (reference sequence). The CDR3 sequence is CASSPEEGTGKNEQYF. CDR3 nucleotides: TGTGCCAGCAGCCCTGAGGAAGGGACAGGGAAGAACGAGCAGTACTTC.

A remark on this clonotype: It may be a read error: a sequence one base away is much more abundant. This chain connects TRBV9 to TRBJ2-7; D remains ambiguous. Trimming cost V 5 bases and J 6 bases, with 9 bases left between them. The length of the CDR3 is 11 residues. Looked up from germline, CDR1 is SGDLS and CDR2 is YYNGEE. CDR3 bases: TGTGCCAGCAGTTACGTGGGCGAGCAGTACTTC. The encoded protein is CASSYVGEQYF. The full variable domain, its missing parts supplied by reference TRBV9 and TRBJ2-7, is DSGVTQTPKHLITATGQRVTLRCSPRSGDLSVYWYQQSLDQGLQFLIQYYNGEERAKGNILERFSAQQFPDLHSELNLSSLELGDSALYFCASSYVGEQYFGPGTRLTVT.

The chain combines TRBV11-2 with TRBJ2-7; perhaps D is TRBD1 or TRBD2 (5 bases each). With 6 bases removed from V and 12 bases from J, the gap between germline ends came to 42 bases. Germline CDR1 is SGHAT and CDR2 is FQNNGV. The CDR3 loop spans 20 amino acids. The CDR3 reads CASSPRDGGSKMPAGAKWYF. CDR3 DNA: TGTGCCAGCAGTCCCCGGGACGGAGGATCGAAGATGCCCGCCGGAGCTAAGTGGTACTTC.

The chain is built from TRBV2 and TRBJ1-5, with D maybe TRBD1 (5 bases). The CDR3 has 15 residues. V dropped 2 bases and J dropped 1 base, with 9 bases sitting between them. Germline CDR1 is SNHLY and CDR2 is FYNNEI. The CDR3 reads CASSEQGVSNQPQHF. In nucleotides, the CDR3 is TGTGCCAGCAGTGAACAGGGCGTAAGCAATCAGCCCCAGCATTTT.

The chain carries TRBV9 and TRBJ1-1; 7 nucleotides agree with TRBD1. After removal of 0 bases from V and 11 bases from J, the junction contained 10 bases not matched to a gene. CDR3 size: 14 residues. Per germline, CDR1 SGDLS and CDR2 YYNGEE. The CDR3 coding sequence is TGTGCCAGCAGCGTAGGGGACAGCGGTGGATTCGCTTTCTTT. Amino acid sequence: CASSVGDSGGFAFF.

This clonotype was counted many times. This chain links TRBV5-1 with TRBJ2-2, with D perhaps TRBD2 (6 bases). In germline, CDR1 is SGHRS, CDR2 YFSETQ. The CDR3 spans 15 residues. V gave up 0 bases and J gave up 2 bases, with 8 bases separating them. Here the CDR3 reads CASSLGLVNTGELFF. In DNA form, the CDR3 reads TGCGCCAGCAGCTTGGGACTAGTAAACACCGGGGAGCTGTTTTTT.

This clonotype was detected many times. This chain links TRBV7-2 with TRBJ2-7, with D possibly being TRBD2 (5 bases). CDR3 length equals 15 residues. Looked up from germline, CDR1 is SGHTA and CDR2 is FQGNSA. The V end was cut by 3 bases, the J end by 0 bases, with 12 bases between. CDR3 DNA sequence: TGTGCCAGCAGCTTCTTGGCGGGCTACTCCTACGAGCAGTACTTC. Translating it yields CASSFLAGYSYEQYF. The complete variable domain, with remaining parts taken from reference TRBV7-2 and TRBJ2-7, reads GAGVSQSPSNKVTEKGKDVELRCDPISGHTALYWYRQSLGQGLEFLIYFQGNSAPDKSGLPSDRFSAERTGGSVSTLTIQRTQQEDSAVYLCASSFLAGYSYEQYFGPGTRLTVT.

The V call is TRBV29-1, the J call TRBJ2-7; the match to TRBD1 covers 8 bases. The V gene end was trimmed by 6 bases and the J gene end by 2 bases; junction bases not matched to a gene: 6. The germline gives CDR1 SQVTM, CDR2 ANQGSEA. The CDR3 consists of 13 residues. CDR3 sequence (DNA): TGCAGCGTCCGGACAGGGCGTACCTACGAGCAGTACTTC. This translates into CSVRTGRTYEQYF.

Comments on this clonotype: Possible read error: a much larger clone is one base away. The genes are TRBV10-3 and TRBJ2-7, with TRBD1 matching over 8 bases. The length of the CDR3 is 15 residues. Germline CDR1 reads ENHRY; CDR2 reads SYGVKD. The junction had 14 bases not matched to a gene; V was cut back by 5 bases and J by 8 bases. CDR3 loop: CAISLRLRGRGKQYF. CDR3 sequence (DNA): TGTGCCATCAGTTTACGGCTCAGGGGGCGCGGGAAGCAGTACTTC.

The chain is built from TRBV29-1 and TRBJ1-4; 8 nucleotides align to TRBD1. The junction had 7 bases not matched to a gene; V was cut back by 6 bases and J by 7 bases. CDR1 and CDR2 (germline): SQVTM, ANQGSEA. The CDR3 loop spans 13 amino acids. DNA of the CDR3: TGCAGCGTGGATACAGGGGGGGGTGAAAAACTGTTTTTT. Translation: CSVDTGGGEKLFF.